This T cell receptor beta chain was captured in a study of blood T cell repertoires in COVID-19. Study context: Acute-phase and convalescent COVID-19 samples originated in the United States, Italy and Spain. Sample material is recorded as cDNA or gDNA derived from T cells, B-cell-depleted T cells, or PBMCs.

In the original processing: Using reference gene primer amplification, nucleated cell counts were estimated. Produced via immunoSEQ multiplex PCR; TCRdb's table is partial and in-frame only. Clone size and the V and J calls come from that table; the DNA yielded D and trimming. The profile shows about 360,000 clones, 70% to 90% of them singletons. Unmatched junction bases numbered 22, after V lost 1 base and J lost 13 bases. The CDR3 runs to 17 residues. Germline CDR1 and CDR2: SGHNT and YENEEA. This receptor was taken from an older woman with COVID-19, enrolled during active disease. The V and J genes are TRBV11-3 and TRBJ2-7, with 7 bases identical to TRBD2. The sequenced material came from peripheral blood. As DNA, the CDR3 is TGTGCCAGCAGCTTAGGGGTCCATCGGGAGGCGAGACCGGGGATTTACTTC. Encoded protein: CASSLGVHREARPGIYF.